The entry that follows covers one T cell receptor (beta chain) sequence. This CDR3 has 12 amino acids. Per the germline V gene, CDR1 is SQVTM and CDR2 is ANQGSEA. Trimming cost V 4 bases and J 6 bases, with 10 bases left between them. The protocol was immunoSEQ multiplex PCR, while the TCRdb copy is restricted to in-frame clones and leaves out a portion. The sample has tens of thousands of clones; around 96% are singletons. This record comes from a study of preoperative IRX-2 immunotherapy in early breast cancer. The treatment denotes: preoperative locoregional IRX-2 cytokine immunotherapy. Samples came from a phase Ib trial of preoperative locoregional IRX-2 cytokine immunotherapy.

This TCR was recovered from a human donor with breast cancer. The V call is TRBV29-1, the J call TRBJ1-5; a possible D gene is TRBD1 (6 bases). The sample was acquired from a patient treated with IRX-2 immunotherapy. CDR3 in amino acids: CSVGGGGQPQHF. The DNA of the CDR3 is TGCAGCGTTGGAGGGGGTGGTCAGCCCCAGCATTTT. Filled out from reference TRBV29-1 and TRBJ1-5, the complete variable domain reads SAVISQKPSRDICQRGTSLTIQCQVDSQVTMMFWYRQQPGQSLTLIATANQGSEATYESGFVIDKFPISRPNLTFSTLTVSNMSPEDSSIYLCSVGGGGQPQHFGDGTRLSIL.